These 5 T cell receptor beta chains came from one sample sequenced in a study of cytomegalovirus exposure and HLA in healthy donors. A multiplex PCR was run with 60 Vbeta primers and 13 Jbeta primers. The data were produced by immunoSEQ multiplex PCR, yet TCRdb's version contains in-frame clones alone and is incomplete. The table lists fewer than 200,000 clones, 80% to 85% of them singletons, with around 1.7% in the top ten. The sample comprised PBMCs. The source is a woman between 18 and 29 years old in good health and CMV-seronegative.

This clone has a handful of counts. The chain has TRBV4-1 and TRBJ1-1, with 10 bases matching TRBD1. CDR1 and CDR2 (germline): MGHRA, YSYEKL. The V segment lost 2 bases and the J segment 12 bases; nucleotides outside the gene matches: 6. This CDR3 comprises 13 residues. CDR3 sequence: CASSQLDRGTTFF. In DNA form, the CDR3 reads TGCGCCAGCAGCCAATTGGACAGGGGGACAACTTTCTTT.

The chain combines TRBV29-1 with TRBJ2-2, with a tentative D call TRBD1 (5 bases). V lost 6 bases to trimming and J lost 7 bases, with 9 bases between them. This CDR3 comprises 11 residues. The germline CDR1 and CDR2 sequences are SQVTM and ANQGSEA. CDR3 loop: CSVAGNGELFF. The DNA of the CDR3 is TGCAGCGTAGCAGGGAACGGGGAGCTGTTTTTT.

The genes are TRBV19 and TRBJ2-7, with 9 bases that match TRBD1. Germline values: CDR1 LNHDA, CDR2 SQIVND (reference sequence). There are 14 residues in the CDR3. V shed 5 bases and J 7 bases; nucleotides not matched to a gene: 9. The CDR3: CASSFLGQGMEQYF. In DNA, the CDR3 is TGTGCCAGTAGTTTCCTCGGACAGGGGATGGAGCAGTACTTC.

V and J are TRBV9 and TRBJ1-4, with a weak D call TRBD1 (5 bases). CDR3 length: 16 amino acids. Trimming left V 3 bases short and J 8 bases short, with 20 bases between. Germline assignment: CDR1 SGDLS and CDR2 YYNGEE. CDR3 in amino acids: CASSGRGEGAGEKLFF. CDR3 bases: TGTGCCAGCAGCGGGCGGGGGGAAGGAGCCGGGGAAAAACTGTTTTTT.

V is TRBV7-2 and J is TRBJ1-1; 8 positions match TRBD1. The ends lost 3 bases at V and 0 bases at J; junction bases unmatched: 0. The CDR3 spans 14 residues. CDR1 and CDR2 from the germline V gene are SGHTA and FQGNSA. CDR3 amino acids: CASSLTGVNTEAFF. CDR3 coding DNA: TGTGCCAGCAGCTTGACAGGGGTGAACACTGAAGCTTTCTTT.